Described below is a single T cell receptor beta chain sequence and its context. Its antigen is not yet known. The record has no base qualities; no much larger clone is one base away. V drops 4 bases and J drops 6 bases, leaving 16 bases in between. The CDR3 starts with the cysteine, ends with the phenylalanine, and has 16 residues. Just CDR3 DNA is preserved here, 48 bases in frame from base 1. Sequences MGHRA (CDR1) and YSYEKL (CDR2) are obtained from the germline V gene. The data stem from a study of T cells after somatic rescue of genetic block (TCRdb year 2020). About the investigation overall: The study assessed how robust, over the long term, a T-cell system was when the system had developed through somatic rescue of a genetic block in T-cell development.

The method was the immunoSEQ multiplex PCR assay. The clones in this table, taken by TCRdb from immuneACCESS, are in-frame only. Not every clone is retained; where verified, under half of the shortfall comes from an unresolved V gene, and the cause of the rest is unknown. The sample table holds approximately 70,000 clones, of which roughly 90% were seen once. The ten top clones hold about 3% of the sample. The receptor was derived from a man aged 25-40 years. The sample comprised peripheral blood mononuclear cells (PBMCs). The rearranged chain carries TRBV4-1 and TRBJ1-6; the D gene lacks a confident call. At the DNA level, the sequence is TGCGCCAGCAGCCCTCTCCTCGGAAACCCTAATTCACCCCTCCACTTT. This is translated as CASSPLLGNPNSPLHF.